This T cell receptor (beta chain) was recorded in a study of T cell responses to AZD1222 COVID-19 vaccine listed by TCRdb under 2021. Study-level background: AZD1222 recipients given second doses at about 4 weeks or at about 12 weeks were pooled, since spike-specific TCR depth and breadth were not found to differ between the two schedules. Enrollment into the trials was organized by age into subgroups of 18-55, 56-69 and 70-plus years, and those subgroups contained roughly 150, 30 and 60 TCR-sequenced participants, respectively. A total of about 240 trial participants underwent TCR sequencing, of whom 207 received two doses of AZD1222 and some 26 received two doses of the MenACWY control vaccine. Paper-wide results and their limitations: Epitopes outside the regions mutated in the B.1.351 and B.1.1.7 variants were reportedly recognized by nearly half of the unique spike-specific TCRs. In the small 56-69-year group, the increase in depth fell short of significance, most likely because of low power. Conclusions about previously exposed vaccinees are limited, since just five to seven AZD1222 recipients were seropositive for SARS-CoV-2 at baseline. Because no day 14 peak-response samples were available, repertoires were characterized only after the peak T cell response. After two AZD1222 doses, spike-specific TCR breadth and depth were significantly higher than at day 0 and than in MenACWY recipients. CD4 TCRs associated with the vaccine covered the entire spike protein, and the dominant responses were in regions 160-218 and 743-854. Participants were mostly white British and included more females than males, and it was suggested by the authors that clonal diversity may have been underestimated.

The CDR3 regions of human TCRbeta chains were analyzed by immunosequencing. As for the authors' bioinformatics: TCRs in the repertoires were compared against a reference library of SARS-CoV-2-specific TCRs that had been generated with the MIRA antigen-specificity platform. Breadth was defined as the fraction of unique TCRs that were SARS-CoV-2-associated. Depth was defined as the fraction of total T cells that were SARS-CoV-2-associated. Using the MIRA data, each spike-specific TCR was mapped to the spike region that the TCR reacts to and placed in a CD4 or CD8 class. Log10-transformed breadth and depth values were compared by one-way ANOVA with Sidak's multiple comparisons tests. Sourced from immuneACCESS, this table was stored by TCRdb with only in-frame sequences that have V and J called. A share of the clones is absent; for the studies checked, an unresolved V gene accounts for under half, and the remainder has no known explanation. The V and J calls and clone size were taken over from that table, and D and trimming were inferred from the DNA. The sample contains 110,000 to 150,000 clones, more than 90% of them found a single time. Around 1.8% of the sample lies in the top ten.

Reading from cysteine to phenylalanine, the CDR3 counts 15 amino acids. Only the CDR3 region is kept as DNA, spanning 45 bases read in frame from base 1. The germline V gene supplies CDR1 SGHTA and CDR2 FQGNSA. Trimming costs V 0 bases and J 1 base, and their ends lie 7 bases apart. Details on this clone: No antigen is known for it. There are no base qualities to consult, and no much larger clone falls within one base.

This specimen's time point label, interpreted: baseline before first vaccination. Samples from vaccinated people were obtained from the UK trials COV001 and COV002, which included a single-blind randomized controlled phase 2/3 trial of AZD1222 (ChAdOx1 nCoV-19) in healthy adults. For TCRbeta chain sequencing, PBMC samples from trial participants were taken at day 0 and at day 28 after the second dose. This TCR was sampled from an adult in good health. This chain joins TRBV7-2 to TRBJ1-5, with the D gene not clear enough to name. Specimen: peripheral blood, collected on day 0 of AZD1222 vaccination. The DNA reads as follows: TGTGCCAGCAGCTTAGCAGGATCAAGCAATCAGCCCCAGCATTTT. Translated, it gives CASSLAGSSNQPQHF. Here the CDR3 is joined to the reference TRBV7-2 and TRBJ1-5 genes, and the full variable domain is: GAGVSQSPSNKVTEKGKDVELRCDPISGHTALYWYRQSLGQGLEFLIYFQGNSAPDKSGLPSDRFSAERTGGSVSTLTIQRTQQEDSAVYLCASSLAGSSNQPQHFGDGTRLSIL.